The 29 T cell receptor beta chains below were found in one sample sequenced in a study of a mutant IDH1 vaccine in newly diagnosed glioma. Their recognized antigens are unknown. Here immunoSEQ multiplex PCR was the method, and the copy in TCRdb shows in-frame clones only, minus some. The profile covers 75,000 to 80,000 clones, with 91% appearing a single time and 0.56% taken by the ten largest. Time point meaning: week 5, during vaccination. Each vaccine dose was 300 ug of mutant IDH1 20-mer peptide, with topical imiquimod. The sample was PBMCs, taken from a glioma patient whose treatment included an IDH1 peptide vaccine. Receptors originate from a woman between 50 and 59 years old with glioma.

The chain has TRBV6-1 and TRBJ2-1, with 7 bases aligning to TRBD1. The trim removed 6 bases at V and 6 bases at J, leaving 8 bases unmatched. The CDR3 length is 14 residues. Looked up from germline, CDR1 is MNHNS and CDR2 is SASEGT. The CDR3 loop reads CASSSGTASNEQFF. The DNA for the CDR3 is TGTGCCAGCAGCTCCGGGACAGCCTCCAATGAGCAGTTCTTC.

This clone has just a few counts. This rearrangement joins TRBV18 to TRBJ1-2; unclear D gene. The CDR3 has 13 residues. Germline V gives CDR1 KGHSH, CDR2 LQKENI. Trimming shortened V by 1 base and J by 8 bases, and 11 bases separated the two germline ends. The CDR3 here is CASSPLGEGGYTF. The CDR3 coding sequence is TGTGCCAGCTCACCACTCGGGGAGGGCGGCTACACCTTC.

This chain joins TRBV6-6 and TRBJ1-4; D not certain. Trimming left V 0 bases short and J 5 bases short, with 7 bases between. The germline gives CDR1 MNHNY, CDR2 SVGAGI (reference sequence). This CDR3 is built from 14 residues. CDR3 region: CASSYSGGNEKLFF. DNA of the CDR3: TGTGCCAGCAGTTACTCAGGAGGGAATGAAAAACTGTTTTTT.

The CDR3 coding sequence is TGTGCCAGCAGTTACGGACAGGGGTCCTATAATTCACCCCTCCACTTT. Translation: CASSYGQGSYNSPLHF. The chain has TRBV6-5 and TRBJ1-6; 9 bases are a match to TRBD1. The germline V gene encodes CDR1 MNHEY and CDR2 SVGAGI. This CDR3 spans 16 amino acids. J was trimmed by 1 base and V by 2 bases; bases with no gene match: 0.

This chain links TRBV4-1 with TRBJ2-7; the D is unclear. Germline CDR1 is MGHRA and CDR2 is YSYEKL. The V end lost 0 bases, the J end lost 3 bases, and 12 bases lay between the germline ends. The CDR3 has 15 amino acids. CDR3 sequence: CASSQDRSPVYEQYF. CDR3 DNA sequence: TGCGCCAGCAGCCAAGATCGTTCCCCGGTCTACGAGCAGTACTTC.

This sequence joins TRBV5-1 and TRBJ2-1; 7 positions match TRBD2. The CDR3 runs to 15 residues. V shed 4 bases and J 8 bases; nucleotides not matched to a gene: 12. The V gene's germline CDR1 is SGHRS and CDR2 YFSETQ. CDR3 sequence: CASSKKAGHGDEQFF. CDR3 in DNA: TGCGCCAGCAGCAAGAAAGCGGGGCATGGCGATGAGCAGTTCTTC.

This clone was seen just once. This chain uses TRBV5-4 with TRBJ2-7; D not resolved. Looked up from germline, CDR1 is SGHNT and CDR2 is YYREEE (reference sequence). The length of the CDR3 is 12 residues. V dropped 1 base and J dropped 6 bases, with 8 bases sitting between them. The CDR3 nucleotides are TGTGCCAGCAGCTTGTTTTCGCGCGAGCAGTACTTC. Amino acid sequence: CASSLFSREQYF. The variable domain in full, completed from reference TRBV5-4 and TRBJ2-7, reads ETGVTQSPTHLIKTRGQQVTLRCSSQSGHNTVSWYQQALGQGPQFIFQYYREEENGRGNFPPRFSGLQFPNYSSELNVNALELDDSALYLCASSLFSREQYFGPGTRLTVT.

V is TRBV19 and J is TRBJ2-1; D remains unclear. CDR1 is LNHDA and CDR2 is SQIVND in the germline V gene (reference sequence). V was cut by 6 bases and J by 10 bases, with 25 bases left in between. The CDR3 totals 16 residues. The CDR3 DNA sequence: TGTGCCAGTAGCACCCTCTGGGTAGAGGCTAATTTAGAGCAGTTCTTC. Amino acid sequence: CASSTLWVEANLEQFF.

The gene calls are TRBV7-3 and TRBJ1-1; 8 bases match TRBD1. This CDR3 spans 15 amino acids. CDR1 and CDR2 (germline): SGHTA, FQGTGA. J gave up 1 base and V 5 bases, and 6 bases lay outside the gene matches. CDR3 amino acids: CASSLQGVGNTEAFF. The CDR3 DNA reads TGTGCCAGCAGCCTACAGGGGGTGGGGAACACTGAAGCTTTCTTT.

This chain links TRBV4-1 with TRBJ2-1; a possible D gene is TRBD2 (5 bases). This CDR3 is built from 16 residues. Trimming took off 3 bases at V and 5 bases at J, with 17 bases between the two ends. Germline CDR1 MGHRA, CDR2 YSYEKL. The CDR3 bases are TGCGCCAGCAGCCAGAGGAAACGGGATTCTGACAATGAGCAGTTCTTC. Its protein is CASSQRKRDSDNEQFF.

The CDR3 here is CASSYGLADYNEQFF. The DNA of the CDR3 is TGTGCCAGCAGTTACGGCCTAGCGGACTACAATGAGCAGTTCTTC. The genes are TRBV6-5 and TRBJ2-1, with TRBD2 matching over 7 bases. J was trimmed by 3 bases and V by 2 bases; bases with no gene match: 4. CDR1 is MNHEY and CDR2 is SVGAGI in the germline V gene. This CDR3 contains 15 residues.

The chain employs TRBV19 and TRBJ1-1, with TRBD1 matching 7 bases. Germline values: CDR1 LNHDA, CDR2 SQIVND (reference sequence). V dropped 7 bases and J dropped 0; count of bases not matched to a gene: 8. This CDR3 comprises 15 residues. CDR3 nucleotide sequence: TGTGCCAGTACCCCCGGGGACAGATTGAACACTGAAGCTTTCTTT. It encodes CASTPGDRLNTEAFF.

The chain joins TRBV5-1 to TRBJ2-7, with D perhaps TRBD2 (6 bases). The CDR3 sequence is 15 residues long. In germline, CDR1 is SGHRS, CDR2 YFSETQ. V shed 6 bases and J shed 4 bases, with 20 bases lying between them. The CDR3 here is CASNDGSRRGYEQYF. CDR3 sequence (DNA): TGCGCCAGCAACGACGGGAGTCGGCGTGGGTACGAGCAGTACTTC. The variable domain in full, completed from reference TRBV5-1 and TRBJ2-7, reads KAGVTQTPRYLIKTRGQQVTLSCSPISGHRSVSWYQQTPGQGLQFLFEYFSETQRNKGNFPGRFSGRQFSNSRSEMNVSTLELGDSALYLCASNDGSRRGYEQYFGPGTRLTVT.

This clone was observed once. The chain is built from TRBV7-6 and TRBJ2-5; no clear D gene. The CDR3 covers 15 residues. The germline V gene encodes CDR1 SGHVS and CDR2 FNYEAQ. V was trimmed by 5 bases and J by 2 bases, leaving 15 bases between them. The DNA for the CDR3 is TGTGCCAGCAGCCCTCAGGCATACATTCAAGAGACCCAGTACTTC. Its translation: CASSPQAYIQETQYF.

This clone was seen once. This specimen includes other DNA sequences encoding the same CDR3. CDR3 DNA: TGCGCCAGCAGCTTGGGAGCAACTAATGAAAAACTGTTTTTT. Translation: CASSLGATNEKLFF. The genes are TRBV5-1 and TRBJ1-4; no clear D gene. The V end lost 0 bases, the J end lost 0 bases, and 3 bases lay between the germline ends. Germline V lookup: CDR1 SGHRS, CDR2 YFSETQ. The CDR3 spans 14 residues.

The V gene is TRBV15, the J gene TRBJ2-1; TRBD2 aligns across 10 bases. Germline values: CDR1 LNHNV, CDR2 YYDKDF (reference sequence). The CDR3 is 15 residues long. Trimming at V came to 4 bases and at J to 4 bases, leaving 4 bases not matched to a gene. CDR3 in DNA: TGTGCCACCAGCACCAGGACTAGCGGTTACAATGAGCAGTTCTTC. Translated: CATSTRTSGYNEQFF.

This chain joins TRBV21-1 and TRBJ2-3; TRBD2, the D gene given by the table, was not confirmed from the DNA. TRBV21-1 is termed a pseudogene. The CDR3 runs to 17 residues. The CDR3 is CASSKWTSRAVTDTQYF. The CDR3 bases are TGTGCCAGCAGCAAGTGGACTAGCCGGGCGGTCACAGATACGCAGTATTTT.

The V and J genes are TRBV6-6 and TRBJ1-5, with D perhaps TRBD1 (6 bases). Germline lookup yields CDR1 MNHNY and CDR2 SVGAGI (reference sequence). V lost 7 bases to trimming and J lost 1 base, with 11 bases between them. The CDR3 has 14 residues. The CDR3 bases are TGTGCCAGCACCCAAGGACAGAGCAATCAGCCCCAGCATTTT. It specifies CASTQGQSNQPQHF.

V and J are TRBV27 and TRBJ1-6; D unclear. Trimming removed 2 bases from V and 5 bases from J, with 7 bases in between. This CDR3 comprises 14 residues. Germline V gene lookup returns CDR1 MNHEY and CDR2 SMNVEV (reference sequence). Written as DNA, the CDR3 is TGTGCCAGCAGTTTACGACCCCATAATTCACCCCTCCACTTT. Amino acid sequence: CASSLRPHNSPLHF.

This clone turned up a few times. V usage is TRBV7-9 and J usage is TRBJ1-4; D is perhaps TRBD1 (5 bases). V lost 5 bases and J lost 3, with 16 bases in between. This CDR3 is built from 16 residues. Germline assignment: CDR1 SEHNR and CDR2 FQNEAQ (reference sequence). Written as DNA, the CDR3 is TGTGCCAGCAGCCTCGGGCCGGTCAGGGCTAATGAAAAACTGTTTTTT. It specifies CASSLGPVRANEKLFF.

The chain uses TRBV5-1 and TRBJ1-1; 8 bases agree with TRBD1. Germline V lookup: CDR1 SGHRS, CDR2 YFSETQ. After removal of 4 bases from V and 4 bases from J, the junction contained 3 bases not matched to a gene. CDR3 length: 13 amino acids. The DNA for the CDR3 is TGCGCCAGCAGCACCACAGGGGGCACTGAAGCTTTCTTT. Translated, it gives CASSTTGGTEAFF.

V and J are TRBV4-1 and TRBJ2-7; 9 nucleotides align to TRBD1. The CDR3 is 16 amino acids. Losses at the gene ends were 1 base for V and 4 bases for J; bases not matched to a gene: 8. Germline CDR1 reads MGHRA; CDR2 reads YSYEKL. DNA for the CDR3: TGCGCCAGCAGCCAAGTCCTCGGACAGGGGAGGTACGAGCAGTACTTC. Translation: CASSQVLGQGRYEQYF.

The chain combines TRBV28 with TRBJ2-7; the match to TRBD2 covers 7 bases. Unmatched junction bases numbered 5, after V lost 0 bases and J lost 3 bases. Germline CDR1 and CDR2: MDHEN and SYDVKM. The CDR3 runs 15 residues. The CDR3 here is CASSLWTGGYYEQYF. The CDR3 DNA reads TGTGCCAGCAGTTTATGGACGGGAGGATACTACGAGCAGTACTTC.

This sequence joins TRBV19 and TRBJ2-3; 7 bases match TRBD2. The CDR3 totals 16 residues. J was trimmed by 4 bases and V by 3 bases; bases with no gene match: 10. CDR1 LNHDA and CDR2 SQIVND come from the germline V gene (reference sequence). CDR3 sequence reads: CASSMGPGGGADTQYF. CDR3 nucleotides: TGTGCCAGTAGTATGGGTCCGGGAGGTGGTGCAGATACGCAGTATTTT.

The V gene is TRBV9, the J gene TRBJ1-5, with D uncertain. V shed 4 bases and J shed 7 bases, with 18 bases lying between them. The germline V gene encodes CDR1 SGDLS and CDR2 YYNGEE. This CDR3 region has 15 residues. The CDR3 loop reads CASSPGGGLGQPQHF. The CDR3 nucleotides are TGTGCCAGCAGCCCCGGAGGAGGGCTCGGGCAGCCCCAGCATTTT. The whole variable domain, remainder taken from reference TRBV9 and TRBJ1-5, is DSGVTQTPKHLITATGQRVTLRCSPRSGDLSVYWYQQSLDQGLQFLIQYYNGEERAKGNILERFSAQQFPDLHSELNLSSLELGDSALYFCASSPGGGLGQPQHFGDGTRLSIL.

This chain uses TRBV29-1 with TRBJ2-1; D is ambiguous. With 3 bases removed from V and 1 base from J, the gap between germline ends came to 4 bases. Per germline, CDR1 SQVTM and CDR2 ANQGSEA. The CDR3 extends over 12 amino acids. The chain's CDR3 is CSVEVSYNEQFF. Written as DNA, the CDR3 is TGCAGCGTTGAGGTGTCCTACAATGAGCAGTTCTTC.

This chain joins TRBV28 and TRBJ1-2, with a tentative D call TRBD1 (5 bases). The CDR3 has 13 amino acids. V was shortened by 2 bases and J by 4 bases, with 8 bases between the two germline ends. Per germline, CDR1 MDHEN and CDR2 SYDVKM. CDR3 in amino acids: CASSLVGAYGYTF. The CDR3 DNA is TGTGCCAGCAGTTTAGTTGGGGCCTATGGCTACACCTTC.

V is TRBV28 and J is TRBJ1-2; D not certain. V shed 6 bases and J shed 2 bases, with 7 bases lying between them. This CDR3 has 12 residues. The germline gives CDR1 MDHEN, CDR2 SYDVKM. The CDR3 sequence: CASRETNYGYTF. For the CDR3, the DNA is TGTGCCAGCAGGGAGACGAACTATGGCTACACCTTC.

The chain carries TRBV7-9 and TRBJ2-6, with 9 bases identical to TRBD1. The germline CDR1 and CDR2 sequences are SEHNR and FQNEAQ (reference sequence). V was pared by 5 bases and J by 4 bases, with 15 bases of the junction left unmatched. The CDR3 loop spans 19 amino acids. CDR3 DNA sequence: TGTGCCAGCAGCCCCATCCCGGGACAGGGTTCAGCAGGGGCCAACGTCCTGACTTTC. This sequence encodes CASSPIPGQGSAGANVLTF.